One TCR beta chain is described in this entry. What it binds is not known. The CDR3 extends over 15 amino acids. CDR1 and CDR2 from the germline V gene are SGHTA and FQGNSA. V lost 2 bases, J lost 0 bases, and 10 bases lay in between. This specimen belongs to a study of T cell clones after liver transplantation. Study conclusions and caveats: In most of the 8 subjects, circulating graft-donor-reactive CD4 TCRbeta sequences fell significantly after transplant.

Data came from immunoSEQ multiplex PCR; TCRdb stores just in-frame clones and leaves some out. In the table there are under 55,000 clones, around 84% of which are singletons. This chain joins TRBV7-2 and TRBJ1-1; weak D call: TRBD1 (5 bases). The sequence derives from a human patient who received a liver transplant. Some T cells may be provided by the graft donor. Sequencing used CD4+ T cells from blood, obtained 24 months after liver transplant. DNA of the CDR3: TGTGCCAGCAGCTTAACGGGACGGATGAACACTGAAGCTTTCTTT. Encoded protein: CASSLTGRMNTEAFF.